A selection of T cell receptor beta chains follows, all from one sample in a study of cytomegalovirus exposure and HLA in healthy donors. Profiled with immunoSEQ multiplex PCR; TCRdb holds only in-frame clones, not every one. This sample has approximately 110,000 clones, with 73% found just once. Input material: PBMCs. These receptors were taken from a man aged 60 to 75 in good health and CMV-seropositive. The CDR3 runs from the conserved cysteine through the conserved F or W.

V gene,CDR3 protein
TRBV2,CASSVDRNSSGNTIYF
TRBV5-1,CASSLAPFLMREEKLFF
TRBV7-8,CASSPQPNSLGTEAFF
TRBV6-5,CASSEGQRSPLHF
TRBV7-9,CASSFVSDYSNQPQHF
TRBV9,CASSRGGTEPLTFF
TRBV27,CASSLNRNYNSPLHF
TRBV5-1,CASSTLGTGQGDTQYF
TRBV7-7,CASSLDGNSPLHF
TRBV5-1,CASSGTGGQETQYF
TRBV11-2,CASSLGGAETQYF
TRBV11-3,CASSSPYTGELFF
TRBV6-4,CASSPLGGGAPDTQYF
TRBV6-5,CASSYSVGTGGYGYTF
TRBV5-6,CASSPDRLYGYTF
TRBV5-1,CASREGLNSYNEQFF
TRBV5-1,CASSLEAGGRTEAFF
TRBV19,CASSFRGAGYGYTF
TRBV5-1,CASSLVGQGAGGANVLTF
TRBV25-1,CASSDPVNTEAFF
TRBV4-1,CASSQAMNTEAFF
TRBV14,CASDSGGGETQYF
TRBV28,CASSTGGQETQYF
TRBV5-1,CASRRGDRVSNEQYF
TRBV15,CATSSNAGRAETQYF
TRBV7-6,CASSSPQQDGYTF
TRBV5-4,CASSSGRRGASYEQYF
TRBV2,CASTTEIRTFF
TRBV9,CASSLDRYSPLHF
TRBV7-8,CASSLQAYPNSPLHF
TRBV10-3,CAINGGGGREQYF
TRBV7-3,CASSLRAMNTEAFF
TRBV6-5,CASSYGTGDQPQHF
TRBV5-5,CASSGTSLGEAFF
TRBV6-5,CASSYRRGGNEQYF
TRBV2,CASSALAGGRETQYF
TRBV5-1,CASSLRTAYNEQFF
TRBV4-1,CASSQGEGFGQPQHF
TRBV6-1,CASSGYRNSPLHF
TRBV30,CACWRESFLPLHF
TRBV5-1,CASSLGQGDGANVLTF
TRBV30,CAWKRDSGEYNEQFF
TRBV11-2,CASSSTENQPQHF
TRBV5-4,CASSPGTSGAAYEQYF
TRBV19,CASSTALDLLGGDYEQYF
TRBV9,CASNKAGGTGNEQFF
TRBV6-1,CASSGAQGAVDTGELFF
TRBV10-1,CASKGEENSPLHF
TRBV5-1,CASSFGRWSTDTQYF
TRBV29-1,CSVSGQGYEQYF
TRBV2,CASSEEQGKGTQYF
TRBV27,CASSPLFISGTGVKDTQYF
TRBV18,CASSPRNGDKDEQYF
TRBV4-2,CASSQEGEGDQPQHF
TRBV19,CASSVGHMGSYNSPLHF
TRBV5-4,CASSVDRAGETQYF
TRBV28,CASSSTGARAFF
TRBV2,CASSVMEQGGTEAFF
TRBV15,CATSRVDSSYEQYF
TRBV4-2,CASSQDSASGGAWETQYF